The following is a TCR beta chain sequence with its context. V was cut by 3 bases and J by 0 bases, with 9 bases left in between. The CDR3 has 15 amino acids. CDR1 and CDR2 from the germline V gene are LNHDA and SQIVND (reference sequence). The repertoire was sequenced with immunoSEQ multiplex PCR; TCRdb's copy has only in-frame clones and lacks some. This table holds 200,000 to 300,000 clones, around 86% found once. The data are from a study of blood T cell repertoires in COVID-19. What was sequenced was PBMCs or T cells enriched from blood (not recorded which). This rearrangement joins TRBV19 to TRBJ1-3; D call uncertain. The source is a man aged 40-50 years who had recovered from COVID-19. Written as DNA, the CDR3 is TGTGCCAGTAGTATTCCACTAATCTCTGGAAACACCATATATTTT. It encodes CASSIPLISGNTIYF.